Presented here are 26 T cell receptor beta chains from one specimen sequenced in a study of blood T cell repertoires in COVID-19. The data were produced by immunoSEQ multiplex PCR, yet TCRdb's version contains in-frame clones alone and is incomplete. The table includes tens of thousands of clones, 60% to 85% detected once. Input material: peripheral blood. These receptors came from a woman older than 75 with acute or convalescent COVID-19.

The gene calls are TRBV9 and TRBJ1-3; maybe TRBD1 (6 bases). The V end lost 1 base, the J end lost 0 bases, and 11 bases lay between the germline ends. Looked up from germline, CDR1 is SGDLS and CDR2 is YYNGEE. CDR3 length: 16 residues. The CDR3: CASSVTGKSSGNTIYF. The CDR3 DNA sequence: TGTGCCAGCAGCGTAACAGGGAAATCCTCTGGAAACACCATATATTTT.

The chain couples TRBV5-6 to TRBJ2-3, with a possible D match to TRBD1 (5 bases). V was clipped by 6 bases and J by 6 bases, with 14 bases between them. Germline-derived CDR1 and CDR2 are SGHDT and YYEEEE. There are 13 residues in the CDR3. The DNA for the CDR3 is TGTGCCAGCACCATACAGGTTGCGGATACGCAGTATTTT. Protein: CASTIQVADTQYF. Drawing the rest from reference TRBV5-6 and TRBJ2-3, the complete variable domain is DAGVTQSPTHLIKTRGQQVTLRCSPKSGHDTVSWYQQALGQGPQFIFQYYEEEERQRGNFPDRFSGHQFPNYSSELNVNALLLGDSALYLCASTIQVADTQYFGPGTRLTVL.

The chain couples TRBV12-3 or TRBV12-4 to TRBJ2-7; possibly TRBD1 for D (6 bases). Trimming took 7 bases from V and 3 from J, leaving 13 bases between them. CDR3 length: 13 amino acids. CDR3 bases: TGTGCCAGCACCTCGACAGGAAGCTACGAGCAGTACTTC. As protein: CASTSTGSYEQYF.

A single count supports this clone. This chain joins TRBV6-2 or TRBV6-3 and TRBJ1-3; D is unclear. The V end was cut by 5 bases, the J end by 0 bases, with 11 bases between. Germline-derived CDR1 and CDR2 are MNHEY and SVGEGT. CDR3 length: 15 residues. CDR3 DNA: TGTGCCAGCAGTAATCGACACAACTCTGGAAACACCATATATTTT. The encoded protein is CASSNRHNSGNTIYF.

V usage is TRBV5-6 and J usage is TRBJ2-7; D might be TRBD1 (5 bases). The CDR3 contains 13 residues. Trimming removed 5 bases at V and 2 bases at J, with 11 bases between. Germline lookup yields CDR1 SGHDT and CDR2 YYEEEE. CDR3 region: CASRGQPTYEQYF. The CDR3 DNA is TGTGCCAGCAGGGGGCAGCCCACCTACGAGCAGTACTTC.

V usage is TRBV6-5 and J usage is TRBJ2-7; 8 bases align to TRBD1. The V gene's germline CDR1 is MNHEY and CDR2 SVGAGI. This CDR3 spans 15 amino acids. V gave up 5 bases and J gave up 2 bases; unmatched junction bases: 8. CDR3 amino acids: CASSPWEQGAYEQYF. CDR3 nucleotide sequence: TGTGCCAGCAGTCCTTGGGAACAGGGGGCCTACGAGCAGTACTTC.

The rearrangement joins TRBV30 to TRBJ2-7, with 8 positions matching TRBD1. This CDR3 spans 12 amino acids. J was trimmed by 6 bases and V by 5 bases; bases with no gene match: 6. Germline CDR1 and CDR2: GTSNPN and SVGIG (reference sequence). CDR3 loop: CAWDRGEVEQYF. The CDR3 coding sequence is TGTGCCTGGGACAGGGGAGAAGTCGAGCAGTACTTC.

The table lists this clone with a count of one. The chain carries TRBV7-8 and TRBJ2-5; maybe TRBD2 (6 bases). V was trimmed by 3 bases and J by 5 bases, leaving 13 bases between them. The CDR3 consists of 14 residues. The germline V gene has CDR1 SGHVS and CDR2 FQNEAQ. CDR3 DNA sequence: TGTGCCAGCAGCTTTGGCACGGCGGGGGAGACCCAGTACTTC. Protein product: CASSFGTAGETQYF.

This CDR3 is CASSLLPGSTDTQYF. CDR3 nucleotides: TGCGCCAGCAGCTTGCTGCCGGGGAGCACAGATACGCAGTATTTT. The V and J genes are TRBV5-1 and TRBJ2-3, with D maybe TRBD2 (5 bases). Deletions cut 1 base from V and 0 bases from J, with 9 bases between. CDR1 and CDR2 (germline): SGHRS, YFSETQ. The CDR3 runs 15 residues.

V gene TRBV27 combines with J gene TRBJ2-7; no reliable D call. Per germline, CDR1 MNHEY and CDR2 SMNVEV (reference sequence). Deletions cut 1 base from V and 6 bases from J, with 10 bases between. The CDR3 runs to 13 residues. The CDR3 coding sequence is TGTGCCAGCAGTTTATATGGGCAGACCGAGCAGTACTTC. Amino acid sequence: CASSLYGQTEQYF.

V gene TRBV4-1 combines with J gene TRBJ1-6; no clear D gene. Looked up from germline, CDR1 is MGHRA and CDR2 is YSYEKL. There are 13 residues in the CDR3. Deletions cut 1 base from V and 13 bases from J, with 11 bases between. The CDR3 sequence: CASSQAWTSPLHF. In DNA form, the CDR3 reads TGCGCCAGCAGCCAAGCCTGGACTTCGCCCCTCCACTTT.

This clone was seen only a few times. The chain uses TRBV7-3 and TRBJ2-3; weak D call: TRBD2 (5 bases). CDR1 and CDR2 from the germline V gene are SGHTA and FQGTGA. Trimming took 3 bases from V and 5 from J, leaving 15 bases between them. This CDR3 has 15 residues. CDR3 nucleotide sequence: TGTGCCAGCAGCTTGCCGGGTCCTGCGGGAGATACGCAGTATTTT. It specifies CASSLPGPAGDTQYF. The complete variable domain, with remaining parts taken from reference TRBV7-3 and TRBJ2-3, reads GAGVSQTPSNKVTEKGKYVELRCDPISGHTALYWYRQSLGQGPEFLIYFQGTGAADDSGLPNDRFFAVRPEGSVSTLKIQRTERGDSAVYLCASSLPGPAGDTQYFGPGTRLTVL.

The chain carries TRBV30 and TRBJ1-6; TRBD1 is a possible D gene (5 bases). The V end lost 1 base, the J end lost 10 bases, and 11 bases lay between the germline ends. Germline-derived CDR1 and CDR2 are GTSNPN and SVGIG (reference sequence). The CDR3 is 13 amino acids. The CDR3 bases are TGTGCCTGGAGTGGGGAGGGGAAGTCACCCCTCCACTTT. It yields the protein CAWSGEGKSPLHF.

The CDR3 nucleotides read TGTGCCTGGAGTTCGACAGGGGTTGGTTCACCCCTCCACTTT. It translates to CAWSSTGVGSPLHF. The chain has TRBV30 and TRBJ1-6, with 8 bases matching TRBD1. There are 14 residues in the CDR3. Germline V gene lookup returns CDR1 GTSNPN and CDR2 SVGIG (reference sequence). V lost 2 bases and J lost 9; bases outside the gene matches: 6.

The genes are TRBV6-5 and TRBJ2-7; 11 nucleotides match TRBD1. The CDR3 consists of 14 residues. Germline V lookup: CDR1 MNHEY, CDR2 SVGAGI. V was pared by 7 bases and J by 2 bases, with 4 bases of the junction left unmatched. CDR3 protein: CASTLGQGAYEQYF. The CDR3 DNA sequence: TGTGCCAGCACTTTGGGACAGGGGGCCTACGAGCAGTACTTC.

The chain recombines TRBV2 with TRBJ1-2; D is perhaps TRBD1 (6 bases). CDR3 length equals 13 residues. V was trimmed by 7 bases and J by 7 bases, leaving 16 bases between them. Looked up from germline, CDR1 is SNHLY and CDR2 is FYNNEI. Here the CDR3 DNA reads TGTGCCAGCATGGCAGGGGAAGTGGGTGGCTACACCTTC. It codes for CASMAGEVGGYTF.

The rearrangement uses TRBV9 and TRBJ2-1; 7 nucleotides align to TRBD2. Germline CDR1 is SGDLS and CDR2 is YYNGEE. This CDR3 comprises 16 residues. V was pared by 0 bases and J by 6 bases, with 9 bases of the junction left unmatched. CDR3 DNA: TGTGCCAGCAGCGTAGGGCTAGCGGCCCGGGTCAATGAGCAGTTCTTC. Translated, it gives CASSVGLAARVNEQFF.

This clone was seen only once. Compared with germline, one end of the junction differs, possibly owing to a read error. The rearrangement links TRBV5-8 to TRBJ2-1; 7 bases align to TRBD1. The germline gives CDR1 SGHTS, CDR2 YDEGEE. This CDR3 region has 13 residues. The CDR3 protein is CASIQLVQGGGLF. In DNA form, the CDR3 reads TGTGCCAGCATACAGCTAGTACAAGGGGGCGGCCTCTTC.

The gene calls are TRBV6-5 and TRBJ1-1, with a possible D match to TRBD1 (5 bases). This CDR3 contains 12 residues. Trimming left V 7 bases short and J 0 bases short, with 6 bases between. Germline V gives CDR1 MNHEY, CDR2 SVGAGI. The CDR3 nucleotides are TGTGCCAGCACGGACATGAACACTGAAGCTTTCTTT. Translating gives CASTDMNTEAFF.

The chain has TRBV30 and TRBJ2-2; 9 nucleotides align to TRBD2. The CDR3 totals 14 residues. V dropped 6 bases and J dropped 5; count of bases not matched to a gene: 7. The germline V gene has CDR1 GTSNPN and CDR2 SVGIG (reference sequence). CDR3 DNA: TGTGCCTGCCGAGCGGGGGGAGGGACCGGGGAGCTGTTTTTT. Its translation: CACRAGGGTGELFF. Together with reference TRBV30 and TRBJ2-2, the CDR3 gives the full variable domain: SQTIHQWPATLVQPVGSPLSLECTVEGTSNPNLYWYRQAAGRGLQLLFYSVGIGQISSEVPQNLSASRPQDRQFILSSKKLLLSDSGFYLCACRAGGGTGELFFGEGSRLTVL.

The gene calls are TRBV5-6 and TRBJ1-2; 9 bases map to TRBD1. CDR3 length: 16 amino acids. V dropped 4 bases and J dropped 1; count of bases not matched to a gene: 8. CDR1 and CDR2 (germline): SGHDT, YYEEEE. In DNA, the CDR3 is TGTGCCAGCAGCCATCCCGGGACAGGGAATAACTATGGCTACACCTTC. This translates into CASSHPGTGNNYGYTF.

This clone is a singleton in its sample. V usage is TRBV4-3 and J usage is TRBJ2-2; D is perhaps TRBD1 (7 bases). The V and J ends lost 1 base and 4 bases respectively, with 13 bases between them. This CDR3 region has 16 residues. CDR1 and CDR2 (germline): LGHNA, YSLEER. This CDR3 reads CASSQVAGGGTGELFF. In DNA, the CDR3 is TGCGCCAGCAGCCAAGTAGCAGGGGGAGGCACCGGGGAGCTGTTTTTT.

This clone was seen a handful of times. The chain couples TRBV6-1 to TRBJ2-4; possibly TRBD2 for D (5 bases). The CDR3 covers 12 residues. Between the trimmed V and J ends, which lost 1 base and 7 bases, there was a span of 5 bases. Germline CDR1 and CDR2: MNHNS and SASEGT. The CDR3 sequence is CASSEGENIQYF. In nucleotides, the CDR3 is TGTGCCAGCAGTGAAGGGGAGAACATTCAGTACTTC.

CDR3 residues: CASSLGTLGGEQYF. The CDR3 nucleotides are TGTGCCAGCAGCTTAGGGACCTTGGGGGGCGAGCAGTACTTC. The rearrangement uses TRBV7-9 and TRBJ2-7, with D perhaps TRBD2 (6 bases). V was trimmed by 1 base and J by 6 bases, leaving 13 bases between them. This CDR3 spans 14 amino acids. Per the germline V gene, CDR1 is SEHNR and CDR2 is FQNEAQ (reference sequence).

The chain carries TRBV10-3 and TRBJ2-3; a possible D gene is TRBD1 (6 bases). V lost 4 bases, J lost 0 bases, and 8 bases lay in between. The CDR3 sequence is 14 residues long. Germline CDR1 and CDR2: ENHRY and SYGVKD. The CDR3 reads CAISGTASTDTQYF. The CDR3 DNA follows: TGTGCCATCAGTGGGACAGCCAGCACAGATACGCAGTATTTT.

The gene calls are TRBV7-8 and TRBJ1-1; D is uncertain. CDR3 size: 12 residues. CDR1 and CDR2 (germline): SGHVS, FQNEAQ. Between the trimmed V and J ends, which lost 5 bases and 6 bases, there was a span of 10 bases. CDR3 in DNA: TGTGCCAGCAGCCCCCAGGCCGCTGAAGCTTTCTTT. It translates to CASSPQAAEAFF.